The source of this TCR beta chain is a study of shared clonotypes between healthy human individuals. Looking at the study overall: Used for every donor were three CD4 naive, three CD4 memory, two CD8 naive and one CD8 memory plate.

Sorted-subset replicate PCRs used roughly 210 ng of genomic DNA. This amount corresponded to approximately 30,000 T cell genomes. The assay was immunoSEQ multiplex PCR, and TCRdb's table has in-frame clones only and misses some. The sample includes some 2,400,000 clones, around 95% of them seen just once. V was shortened by 3 bases and J by 2 bases, with 14 bases between the two germline ends. CDR1 is SEHNR and CDR2 is FQNEAQ in the germline V gene (reference sequence). The CDR3 has 15 amino acids. This receptor was identified in a young man in good health. Specimen: naive CD4+ T cells sorted from blood. Regarding subset: CD45RA+ positively selected. The chain recombines TRBV7-9 with TRBJ2-7; possibly TRBD1 for D (6 bases). The DNA for the CDR3 is TGTGCCAGCAGCTTCCCCGGGAACAGGGCCTACGAGCAGTACTTC. Its translation: CASSFPGNRAYEQYF. The complete variable domain, with remaining parts taken from reference TRBV7-9 and TRBJ2-7, reads DTGVSQNPRHKITKRGQNVTFRCDPISEHNRLYWYRQTLGQGPEFLTYFQNEAQLEKSRLLSDRFSAERPKGSFSTLEIQRTEQGDSAMYLCASSFPGNRAYEQYFGPGTRLTVT.